The 17 T cell receptor beta chains listed next were all sequenced from one sample in a study of T cells in Graves' hyperthyroidism and ophthalmopathy. It was RNA transcripts that yielded the amplified TCR beta CDR3 regions. First-round RT-PCR targeting the TCR CDR3 was performed with the HTBI primer set. TCRdb processed the multiplex PCR reads anew with MiXCR; each CDR3 protein has one entry. The sample lists under 450,000 distinct CDR3 sequences; more than 15% were seen once. The sequenced sample consisted of blood. Source of these receptors: a woman under 30 with Graves' hyperthyroidism.

This chain connects TRBV4-1 to TRBJ2-3, with 10 bases fitting TRBD2. The CDR3 spans 16 residues. Trimming cost V 1 base and J 6 bases; bases outside gene matches: 7. Looked up from germline, CDR1 is MGHRA and CDR2 is YSYEKL. Here the CDR3 reads CASSQVAGGTADTQYF. Written as DNA, the CDR3 is TGCGCCAGCAGCCAAGTAGCGGGAGGTACAGCGGATACGCAGTATTTT.

This clonotype was picked up many times. The chain is built from TRBV7-6 and TRBJ2-3; the match to TRBD2 covers 8 bases. CDR1 is SGHVS and CDR2 is FNYEAQ in the germline V gene. CDR3 length: 15 residues. Trimming removed 1 base from V and 1 base from J; junction bases left unmatched: 1. The CDR3 here is CASSLDGGGTDTQYF. DNA of the CDR3: TGTGCCAGCAGCTTAGACGGGGGGGGCACAGATACGCAGTATTTT.

This chain uses TRBV4-1 with TRBJ2-1; 8 bases are shared with TRBD1. Germline V gene data show CDR1 as MGHRA and CDR2 as YSYEKL. The CDR3 contains 16 residues. V dropped 0 bases and J dropped 5; count of bases not matched to a gene: 6. The CDR3 region has the DNA TGCGCCAGCAGCCAAGATCCGGGACAGGCCAACAATGAGCAGTTCTTC. Its protein is CASSQDPGQANNEQFF.

This clonotype was seen ten or more times. The chain recombines TRBV28 with TRBJ2-7; 8 bases fit TRBD2. Germline V lookup: CDR1 MDHEN, CDR2 SYDVKM. CDR3 length equals 13 residues. V lost 6 bases and J lost 9; bases outside the gene matches: 10. The CDR3 bases are TGTGCCAGCAGCAGCGGGAGCGGGAGAGGGCAGTACTTC. This translates into CASSSGSGRGQYF. The variable domain in full, completed from reference TRBV28 and TRBJ2-7, reads DVKVTQSSRYLVKRTGEKVFLECVQDMDHENMFWYRQDPGLGLRLIYFSYDVKMKEKGDIPEGYSVSREKKERFSLILESASTNQTSMYLCASSSGSGRGQYFGPGTRLTVT.

The chain couples TRBV19 to TRBJ2-5; 9 bases align to TRBD1. V was pared by 5 bases and J by 1 base, with 8 bases of the junction left unmatched. This CDR3 is built from 16 residues. Germline V gene sequence: CDR1 LNHDA, CDR2 SQIVND (reference sequence). The CDR3 DNA follows: TGTGCCAGTAGTCCCCCCGGACAGGGGCCCCAAGAGACCCAGTACTTC. The encoded protein is CASSPPGQGPQETQYF. The full variable domain, with the rest looked up from reference TRBV19 and TRBJ2-5, is DGGITQSPKYLFRKEGQNVTLSCEQNLNHDAMYWYRQDPGQGLRLIYYSQIVNDFQKGDIAEGYSVSREKKESFPLTVTSAQKNPTAFYLCASSPPGQGPQETQYFGPGTRLLVL.

This clonotype was seen repeatedly, ten times or more. The chain has TRBV6-2 or TRBV6-3 and TRBJ1-1, with D possibly being TRBD1 (5 bases). V lost 0 bases, J lost 0 bases, and 5 bases lay in between. Germline V CDR1 and CDR2: MNHEY, SVGEGT. The length of the CDR3 is 14 residues. The CDR3 sequence: CASSYSGVNTEAFF. As DNA, the CDR3 is TGTGCCAGCAGTTACTCGGGGGTGAACACTGAAGCTTTCTTT.

This clonotype has a count of ten or more. The CDR3 DNA sequence: TGTGCCATCAGTGGGGACAGCTCCTATGGCTACACCTTC. Protein product: CAISGDSSYGYTF. The chain has TRBV10-3 and TRBJ1-2, with TRBD1 matching 7 bases. The CDR3 covers 13 residues. Germline assignment: CDR1 ENHRY and CDR2 SYGVKD. The V segment lost 4 bases and the J segment 4 bases; nucleotides outside the gene matches: 3.

The table lists this clonotype with many counts. The rearrangement links TRBV28 to TRBJ1-4, with D possibly matching TRBD1 (5 bases). V was clipped by 3 bases and J by 8 bases, with 7 bases between them. CDR3 size: 12 residues. Germline-derived CDR1 and CDR2 are MDHEN and SYDVKM. The CDR3 bases are TGTGCCAGCAGTTTGACAGCCGAAAAACTGTTTTTT. Translating it yields CASSLTAEKLFF.

In this sample, this clonotype turned up many times. The chain is built from TRBV6-1 and TRBJ1-1; D is possibly TRBD1 (6 bases). This CDR3 region has 16 residues. The germline CDR1 and CDR2 sequences are MNHNS and SASEGT. The V end was cut by 5 bases, the J end by 0 bases, with 16 bases between. CDR3 in DNA: TGTGCCAGCAGTCCCCCCCGGGGGGCGATGAACACTGAAGCTTTCTTT. Protein sequence: CASSPPRGAMNTEAFF.

This clonotype came up a few times. A clone one base away is much larger, so this may be a read error. The gene calls are TRBV6-2 or TRBV6-3 and TRBJ2-7; D is unclear. V shed 7 bases and J shed 2 bases, with 6 bases lying between them. The germline CDR1 and CDR2 sequences are MNHEY and SVGEGT. This CDR3 is 11 amino acids long. CDR3 DNA sequence: TGTGCCAGCACCCAAACCTACGAGCAGTACTTC. It specifies CASTQTYEQYF.

This clonotype has ten or more counts. The V call is TRBV28, the J call TRBJ1-1; maybe TRBD1 (6 bases). There are 14 residues in the CDR3. V gave up 7 bases and J gave up 1 base, with 13 bases separating them. CDR1 MDHEN and CDR2 SYDVKM come from the germline V gene. The CDR3 reads CASISGARNTEAFF. CDR3 DNA sequence: TGTGCCAGCATTTCAGGGGCGAGGAACACTGAAGCTTTCTTT.

This clonotype was observed at least ten times. The chain employs TRBV18 and TRBJ1-4, with unresolved D. V lost 2 bases and J lost 8, with 6 bases in between. This CDR3 contains 12 residues. CDR1 and CDR2 (germline): KGHSH, LQKENI. The CDR3 spells CASSPGREKLFF. The DNA for the CDR3 is TGTGCCAGCTCACCAGGGCGCGAAAAACTGTTTTTT.

This clonotype was detected ten times or more. This chain links TRBV28 with TRBJ1-5, with unresolved D. The CDR3 has 15 residues. The V end was cut by 5 bases, the J end by 0 bases, with 11 bases between. CDR1 and CDR2 from the germline V gene are MDHEN and SYDVKM. The CDR3 spells CASSQTVDSNQPQHF. Here the CDR3 DNA reads TGTGCCAGCAGTCAGACGGTAGATAGCAATCAGCCCCAGCATTTT.

This clonotype was observed many times. The rearrangement uses TRBV7-8 and TRBJ2-1, with D unclear. V gave up 0 bases and J gave up 4 bases, with 7 bases separating them. Germline CDR1 is SGHVS and CDR2 is FQNEAQ. The CDR3 totals 14 residues. CDR3 region: CASSLARVYNEQFF. The CDR3 DNA is TGTGCCAGCAGCTTAGCTAGGGTTTACAATGAGCAGTTCTTC.

This clonotype was observed a few times. The chain couples TRBV7-9 to TRBJ1-1; D is undetermined. The CDR3 runs 16 residues. CDR1 is SEHNR and CDR2 is FQNEAQ in the germline V gene (reference sequence). Trimming took off 0 bases at V and 13 bases at J, with 24 bases between the two ends. CDR3 coding DNA: TGTGCCAGCAGCTTAGCCCCCGACGGGTTGGGAGGTCGGGATTTCTTT. As protein: CASSLAPDGLGGRDFF.

The chain couples TRBV2 to TRBJ2-4; no clear D. Germline V CDR1 and CDR2: SNHLY, FYNNEI. CDR3 length equals 16 residues. V lost 5 bases, J lost 2 bases, and 16 bases lay in between. CDR3 region: CASSPERLATKNIQYF. CDR3 bases: TGTGCCAGCAGTCCGGAGAGATTAGCTACCAAAAACATTCAGTACTTC.

The CDR3 region has the DNA TGTGCCAGCAGCCAAGCGGGTCAGCTCTACGAGCAGTACTTC. This translates into CASSQAGQLYEQYF. The V and J genes are TRBV7-2 and TRBJ2-7; TRBD2 might be the D (6 bases). Germline values: CDR1 SGHTA, CDR2 FQGNSA. The CDR3 has 14 amino acids. Trimming removed 5 bases from V and 3 bases from J, with 14 bases in between.